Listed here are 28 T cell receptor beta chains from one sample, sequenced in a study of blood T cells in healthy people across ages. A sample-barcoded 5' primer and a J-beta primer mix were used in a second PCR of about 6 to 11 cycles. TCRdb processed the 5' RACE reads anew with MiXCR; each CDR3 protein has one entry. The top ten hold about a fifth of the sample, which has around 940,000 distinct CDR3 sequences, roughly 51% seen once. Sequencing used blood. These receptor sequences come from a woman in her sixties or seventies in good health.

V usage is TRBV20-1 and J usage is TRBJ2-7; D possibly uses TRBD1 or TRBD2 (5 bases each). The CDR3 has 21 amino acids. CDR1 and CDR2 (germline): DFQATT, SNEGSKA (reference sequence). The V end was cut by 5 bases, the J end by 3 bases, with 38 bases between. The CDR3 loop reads CSAGGRVVKGIGPRKFYEQYF. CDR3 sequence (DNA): TGCAGTGCTGGGGGACGCGTTGTGAAGGGTATAGGTCCCCGTAAATTCTACGAGCAGTACTTC.

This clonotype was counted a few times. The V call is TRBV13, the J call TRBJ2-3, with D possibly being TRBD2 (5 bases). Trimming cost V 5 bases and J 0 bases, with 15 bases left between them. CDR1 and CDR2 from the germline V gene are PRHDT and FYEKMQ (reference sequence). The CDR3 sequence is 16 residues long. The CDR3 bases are TGTGCCAGCAGCCCACGGGTAGCGCGTAGCACAGATACGCAGTATTTT. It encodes CASSPRVARSTDTQYF.

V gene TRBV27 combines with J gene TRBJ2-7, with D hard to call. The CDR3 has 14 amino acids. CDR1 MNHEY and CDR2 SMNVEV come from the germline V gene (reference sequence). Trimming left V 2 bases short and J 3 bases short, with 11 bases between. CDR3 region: CASSLKVDLYEQYF. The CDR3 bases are TGTGCCAGCAGTTTAAAAGTGGATCTCTACGAGCAGTACTTC.

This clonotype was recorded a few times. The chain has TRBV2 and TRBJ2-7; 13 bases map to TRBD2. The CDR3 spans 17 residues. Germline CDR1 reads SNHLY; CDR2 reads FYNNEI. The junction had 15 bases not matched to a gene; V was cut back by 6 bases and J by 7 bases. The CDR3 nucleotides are TGTGCCAGCAGGGAAACCTATTCGACTAGCGGGAGGTGGGAGCAGTACTTC. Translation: CASRETYSTSGRWEQYF.

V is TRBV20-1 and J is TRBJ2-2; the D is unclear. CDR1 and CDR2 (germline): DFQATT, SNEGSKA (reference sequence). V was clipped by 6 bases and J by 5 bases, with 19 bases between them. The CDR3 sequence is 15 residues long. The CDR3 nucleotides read TGCAGTGCCCCGACGGCCGACCGTGGTACCGGGGAGCTGTTTTTT. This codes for CSAPTADRGTGELFF.

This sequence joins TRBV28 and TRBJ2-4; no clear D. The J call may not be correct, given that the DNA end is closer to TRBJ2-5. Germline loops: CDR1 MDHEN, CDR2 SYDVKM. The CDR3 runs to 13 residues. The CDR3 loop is CASSPTRKETQYF. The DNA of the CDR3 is TGTGCCAGCAGCCCCACCCGAAAAGAGACCCAGTACTTC.

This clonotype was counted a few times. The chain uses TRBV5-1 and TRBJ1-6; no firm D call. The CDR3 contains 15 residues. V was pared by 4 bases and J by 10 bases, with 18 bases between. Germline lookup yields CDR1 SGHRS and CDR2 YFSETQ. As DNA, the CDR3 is TGCGCCAGCAGCGGAACACCGGGCCAGAACTCACCCCTCCACTTT. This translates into CASSGTPGQNSPLHF.

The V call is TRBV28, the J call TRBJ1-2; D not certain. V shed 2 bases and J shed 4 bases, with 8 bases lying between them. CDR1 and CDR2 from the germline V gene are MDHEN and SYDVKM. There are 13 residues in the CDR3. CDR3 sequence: CASSLLQAYGYTF. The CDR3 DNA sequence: TGTGCCAGCAGTTTACTCCAGGCCTATGGCTACACCTTC.

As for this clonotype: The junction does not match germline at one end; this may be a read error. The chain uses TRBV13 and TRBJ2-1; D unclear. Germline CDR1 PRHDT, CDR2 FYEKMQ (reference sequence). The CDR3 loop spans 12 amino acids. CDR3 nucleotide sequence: TGTGCCAGCAGCCCTCTATCCGATGAGGAGTTCTTC. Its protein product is CASSPLSDEEFF.

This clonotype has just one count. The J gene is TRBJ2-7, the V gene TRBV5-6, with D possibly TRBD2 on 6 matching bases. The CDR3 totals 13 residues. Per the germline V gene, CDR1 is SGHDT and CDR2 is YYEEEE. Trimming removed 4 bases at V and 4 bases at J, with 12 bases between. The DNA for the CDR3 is TGTGCCAGCAGCCACCCTGCGGGGTACGAGCAGTACTTC. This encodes CASSHPAGYEQYF. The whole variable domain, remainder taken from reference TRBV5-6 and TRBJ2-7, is DAGVTQSPTHLIKTRGQQVTLRCSPKSGHDTVSWYQQALGQGPQFIFQYYEEEERQRGNFPDRFSGHQFPNYSSELNVNALLLGDSALYLCASSHPAGYEQYFGPGTRLTVT.

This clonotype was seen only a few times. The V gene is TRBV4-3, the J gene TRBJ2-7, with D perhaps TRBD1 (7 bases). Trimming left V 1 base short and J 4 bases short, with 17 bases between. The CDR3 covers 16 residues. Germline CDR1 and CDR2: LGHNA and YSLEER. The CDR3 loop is CASSQVRGDSAYEQYF. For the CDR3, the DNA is TGCGCCAGCAGCCAAGTAAGGGGGGACAGTGCTTACGAGCAGTACTTC.

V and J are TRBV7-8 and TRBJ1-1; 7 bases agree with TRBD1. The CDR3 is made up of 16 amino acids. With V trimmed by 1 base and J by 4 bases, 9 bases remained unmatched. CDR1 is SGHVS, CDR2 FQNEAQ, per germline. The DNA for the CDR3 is TGTGCCAGCAGCTTAGTAGTAGGGGGCGTAGGCACTGAAGCTTTCTTT. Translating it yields CASSLVVGGVGTEAFF.

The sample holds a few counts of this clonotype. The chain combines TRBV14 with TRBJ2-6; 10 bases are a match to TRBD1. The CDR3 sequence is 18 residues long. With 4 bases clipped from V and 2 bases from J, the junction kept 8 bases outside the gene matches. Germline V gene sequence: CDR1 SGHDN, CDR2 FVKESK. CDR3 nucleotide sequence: TGTGCCAGCAGCCGGACAGGGGGAGTCCCAACTGGGGCCAACGTCCTGACTTTC. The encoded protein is CASSRTGGVPTGANVLTF.

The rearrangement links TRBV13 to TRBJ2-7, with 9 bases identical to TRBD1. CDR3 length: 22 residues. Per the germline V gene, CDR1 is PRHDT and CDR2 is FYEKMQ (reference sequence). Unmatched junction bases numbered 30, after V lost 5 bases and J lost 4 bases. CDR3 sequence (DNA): TGTGCCAGCAGCCCAGAACGCCCGGGACAGGGTTACTTGTCGGGCCGAAGATACGAGCAGTACTTC. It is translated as CASSPERPGQGYLSGRRYEQYF. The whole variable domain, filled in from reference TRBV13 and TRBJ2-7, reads AAGVIQSPRHLIKEKRETATLKCYPIPRHDTVYWYQQGPGQDPQFLISFYEKMQSDKGSIPDRFSAQQFSDYHSELNMSSLELGDSALYFCASSPERPGQGYLSGRRYEQYFGPGTRLTVT.

The CDR3 DNA sequence: TGTGCCAGCAGTTCGCCGGGGACAGGGATTTATACGGAGACCCAGTACTTC. This translates into CASSSPGTGIYTETQYF. The genes are TRBV12-3 or TRBV12-4 and TRBJ2-5, with TRBD1 identical over 9 bases. V lost 4 bases, J lost 5 bases, and 14 bases stayed unmatched. CDR3 size: 17 residues.

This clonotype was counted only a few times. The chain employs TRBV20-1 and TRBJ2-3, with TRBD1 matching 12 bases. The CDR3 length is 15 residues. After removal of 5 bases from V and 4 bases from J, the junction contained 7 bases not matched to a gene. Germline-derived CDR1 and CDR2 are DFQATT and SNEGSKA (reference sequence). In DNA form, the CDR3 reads TGCAGTGCTGTAGCCGGGACAGGGGGCGCAGATACGCAGTATTTT. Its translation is CSAVAGTGGADTQYF.

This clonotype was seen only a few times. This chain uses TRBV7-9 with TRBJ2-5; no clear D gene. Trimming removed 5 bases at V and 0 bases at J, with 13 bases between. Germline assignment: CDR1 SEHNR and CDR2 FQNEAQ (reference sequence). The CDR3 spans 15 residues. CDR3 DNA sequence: TGTGCCAGCAGCACGTCCGAGGTGGACCAAGAGACCCAGTACTTC. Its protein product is CASSTSEVDQETQYF.

The CDR3 spells CASSYRQGRFGQPQHF. The CDR3 nucleotides read TGTGCCAGCAGTTATAGGCAGGGGCGCTTCGGTCAGCCCCAGCATTTT. The chain links TRBV6-2 or TRBV6-3 to TRBJ1-5, with a tentative D call TRBD1 (6 bases). Per the germline V gene, CDR1 is MNHEY and CDR2 is SVGEGT. This CDR3 is 16 amino acids long. Trimming removed 3 bases from V and 6 bases from J, with 18 bases in between.

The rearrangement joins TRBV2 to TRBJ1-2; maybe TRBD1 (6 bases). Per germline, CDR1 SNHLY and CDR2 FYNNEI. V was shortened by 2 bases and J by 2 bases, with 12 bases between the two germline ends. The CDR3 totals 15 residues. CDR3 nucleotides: TGTGCCAGCAGTGAATTTAATCAGGGGAACTATGGCTACACCTTC. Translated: CASSEFNQGNYGYTF.

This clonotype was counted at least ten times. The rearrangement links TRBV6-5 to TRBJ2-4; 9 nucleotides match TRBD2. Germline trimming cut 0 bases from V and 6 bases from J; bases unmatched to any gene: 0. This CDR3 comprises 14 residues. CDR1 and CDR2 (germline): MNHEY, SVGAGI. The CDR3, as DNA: TGTGCCAGCAGTTACTCGACTAGCGGAAACATTCAGTACTTC. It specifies CASSYSTSGNIQYF.

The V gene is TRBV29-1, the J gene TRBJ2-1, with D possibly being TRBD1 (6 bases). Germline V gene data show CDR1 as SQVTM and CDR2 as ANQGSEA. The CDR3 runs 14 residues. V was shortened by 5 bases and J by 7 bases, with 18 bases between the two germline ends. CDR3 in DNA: TGCAGCGTTCCGGAACCAGGGGTGAGGAATGAGCAGTTCTTC. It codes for CSVPEPGVRNEQFF.

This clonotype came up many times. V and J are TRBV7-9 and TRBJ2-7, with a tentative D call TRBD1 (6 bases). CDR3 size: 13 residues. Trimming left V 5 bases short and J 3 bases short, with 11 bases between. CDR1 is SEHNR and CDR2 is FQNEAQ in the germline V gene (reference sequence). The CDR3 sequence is CASSPPGDYEQYF. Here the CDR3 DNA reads TGTGCCAGCAGCCCTCCAGGGGACTACGAGCAGTACTTC.

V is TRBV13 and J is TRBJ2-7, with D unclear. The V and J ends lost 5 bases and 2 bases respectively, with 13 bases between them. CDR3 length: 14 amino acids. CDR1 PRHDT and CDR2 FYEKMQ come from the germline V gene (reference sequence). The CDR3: CASSPRAQTYEQYF. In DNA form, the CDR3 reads TGTGCCAGCAGCCCCCGGGCTCAAACCTACGAGCAGTACTTC.

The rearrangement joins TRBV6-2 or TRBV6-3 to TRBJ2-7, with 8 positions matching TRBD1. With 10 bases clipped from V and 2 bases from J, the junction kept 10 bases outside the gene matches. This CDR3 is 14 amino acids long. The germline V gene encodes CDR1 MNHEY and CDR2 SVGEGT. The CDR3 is CATKGQARTYEQYF. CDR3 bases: TGTGCCACAAAGGGACAGGCCCGTACCTACGAGCAGTACTTC.

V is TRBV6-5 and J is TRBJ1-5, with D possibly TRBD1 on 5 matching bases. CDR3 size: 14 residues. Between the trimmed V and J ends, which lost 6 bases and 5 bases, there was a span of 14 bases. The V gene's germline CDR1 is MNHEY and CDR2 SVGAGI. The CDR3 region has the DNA TGTGCCAGCAGGCAGGGTCCCCGACATCAGCCCCAGCATTTT. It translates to CASRQGPRHQPQHF.

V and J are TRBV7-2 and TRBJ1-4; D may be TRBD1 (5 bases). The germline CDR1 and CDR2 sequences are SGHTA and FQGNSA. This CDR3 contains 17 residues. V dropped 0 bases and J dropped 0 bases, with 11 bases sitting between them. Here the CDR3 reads CASSLAPGSATNEKLFF. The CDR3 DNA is TGTGCCAGCAGCTTAGCTCCAGGGTCGGCAACTAATGAAAAACTGTTTTTT.

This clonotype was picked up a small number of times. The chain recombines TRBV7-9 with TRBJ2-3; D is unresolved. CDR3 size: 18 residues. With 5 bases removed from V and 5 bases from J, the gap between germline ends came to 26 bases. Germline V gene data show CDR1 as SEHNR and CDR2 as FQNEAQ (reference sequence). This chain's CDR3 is CASSTWPPERQSVDTQYF. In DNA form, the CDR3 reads TGTGCCAGCAGCACATGGCCCCCCGAGCGCCAGTCCGTAGATACGCAGTATTTT.

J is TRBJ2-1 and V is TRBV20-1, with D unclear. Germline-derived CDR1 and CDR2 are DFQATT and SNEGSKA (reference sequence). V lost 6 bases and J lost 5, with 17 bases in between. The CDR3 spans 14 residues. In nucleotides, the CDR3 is TGCAGTGCCCCCCTAGGGCAGTATCACAATGAGCAGTTCTTC. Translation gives CSAPLGQYHNEQFF.